Below are 25 T cell receptor beta chains sequenced from a single sample in a study of T cell clonality in common variable immunodeficiency. Sequencing used immunoSEQ multiplex PCR; TCRdb keeps in-frame clones, though not all of them. The table lists some 50,000 clones, with no singletons. Source material: peripheral blood mononuclear cells. Every receptor here comes from a person aged 18 to 69 in good health.

There are many counts of this clone. The covered CDR3 bases are TGTGCCAGCAGCGTCGGGACAGGGGAGAGTGAA. Translation: CASSVGTGESE. The full-length CDR3 reads as CASSVGTGESEAFF. V is TRBV7-9 and J is TRBJ1-1; TRBD1 matches at 10 bases. The sequenced fragment ends 3 residues before the CDR3 boundary, so the rest is inferred from the germline J gene. This CDR3 is built from 14 residues. V lost 5 bases and J lost 7; bases outside the gene matches: 7. Germline V lookup: CDR1 SEHNR, CDR2 FQNEAQ (reference sequence).

This clone was seen ten or more times. The read stops 3 residues short of the end of the CDR3; the missing end is completed from the germline J gene. The chain links TRBV2 to TRBJ1-2; weak D call: TRBD1 (6 bases). The germline gives CDR1 SNHLY, CDR2 FYNNEI. The CDR3 is 13 amino acids. The CDR3 sequence: CASSDGGGWGYTF. CDR3 DNA (partial): TGTGCCAGCAGTGACGGCGGGGGCTGGGGC.

This clone was seen many times. CDR3 DNA (partial): TGTGCCAGCTCCCCGAGGGGTTACGAG. Its protein product is CASSPRGYE. The entire CDR3 is CASSPRGYEQYF. The chain uses TRBV7-9 and TRBJ2-7; the D gene could be TRBD1 or TRBD2 (5 bases each). Coverage ceases 3 residues before the CDR3 finishes, and the germline J gene fills in the end. The CDR3 runs 12 residues. The ends were cut back, 8 bases at V and 4 bases at J, with 12 bases in the middle. Germline values: CDR1 SEHNR, CDR2 FQNEAQ (reference sequence).

This clone was detected a few times. The read falls 3 residues short of the CDR3 end, and the missing part is taken from the germline J gene. The V call is TRBV6-4, the J call TRBJ2-1, with a weak D call TRBD1 (6 bases). V shed 5 bases and J shed 2 bases, with 16 bases lying between them. Germline-derived CDR1 and CDR2 are MRHNA and SNTAGT. This CDR3 contains 16 residues. CDR3: CASSPRGGITYNEQFF. CDR3 DNA (partial): TGTGCCAGCAGTCCCCGAGGGGGAATTACCTACAATGAG.

Turning to this clone: The read halts 3 residues ahead of the CDR3 end, with the missing end drawn from the germline J gene. The chain combines TRBV19 with TRBJ2-2; possible D gene TRBD1, 5 bases. This CDR3 has 16 residues. Germline lookup yields CDR1 LNHDA and CDR2 SQIVND (reference sequence). Trimming pared 4 bases from V and 5 bases from J, leaving 17 bases between. The covered CDR3 bases are TGTGCCAGTAGTACAGGGCCAGGACAAATAACCGGGGAG. Translation: CASSTGPGQITGE. The full CDR3 is CASSTGPGQITGELFF.

This clone was seen ten or more times. Read coverage stops 3 residues before the CDR3 terminus; the germline J gene supplies the remainder. The chain joins TRBV5-1 to TRBJ2-3, with a tentative D call TRBD2 (5 bases). Germline CDR1 and CDR2: SGHRS and YFSETQ. Trimming left V 0 bases short and J 0 bases short, with 8 bases between. The CDR3 sequence is 15 residues long. Here the CDR3 reads CASSLEDSSTDTQYF. The covered CDR3 bases are TGCGCCAGCAGCTTGGAGGACTCGAGCACAGATACG. The complete variable domain, with remaining parts taken from reference TRBV5-1 and TRBJ2-3, reads KAGVTQTPRYLIKTRGQQVTLSCSPISGHRSVSWYQQTPGQGLQFLFEYFSETQRNKGNFPGRFSGRQFSNSRSEMNVSTLELGDSALYLCASSLEDSSTDTQYFGPGTRLTVL.

This clone was seen repeatedly, ten times or more. Read coverage stops 3 residues before the CDR3 terminus; the germline J gene supplies the remainder. This sequence joins TRBV2 and TRBJ2-7, with TRBD1 matching over 11 bases. J gave up 5 bases and V 5 bases, and 8 bases lay outside the gene matches. The germline V gene has CDR1 SNHLY and CDR2 FYNNEI. The CDR3 runs to 15 residues. CDR3 DNA, as far as it was read: TGTGCCAGCAGTATACAAGGGACAGGGGGGGACGAG. Translation: CASSIQGTGGDE. The full CDR3 protein reads CASSIQGTGGDEQYF.

Details on this clone: The read terminates 3 residues before the CDR3 end, so the remaining end is supplied by the germline J gene. J is TRBJ2-1 and V is TRBV2; 12 bases match TRBD1. With V trimmed by 6 bases and J by 3 bases, 3 bases remained unmatched. Germline CDR1 reads SNHLY; CDR2 reads FYNNEI. The CDR3 totals 15 residues. The DNA read from the CDR3 is TGTGCCAGCAGGGGACAGGGGGCGGACTACAATGAG. Encoded protein: CASRGQGADYNE. The whole CDR3 protein is CASRGQGADYNEQFF. Full variable domain (remainder filled in from reference TRBV2 and TRBJ2-1): EPEVTQTPSHQVTQMGQEVILRCVPISNHLYFYWYRQILGQKVEFLVSFYNNEISEKSEIFDDQFSVERPDGSNFTLKIRSTKLEDSAMYFCASRGQGADYNEQFFGPGTRLTVL.

This clone showed up many times. The CDR3 is cut off 3 residues early in the read; its end comes from the germline J gene. This chain joins TRBV14 and TRBJ2-7; 7 bases match TRBD1. Looked up from germline, CDR1 is SGHDN and CDR2 is FVKESK. The ends lost 4 bases at V and 2 bases at J; junction bases unmatched: 11. This CDR3 region has 16 residues. This chain's CDR3 is CASSPRSRGSTYEQYF. CDR3 DNA (partial): TGTGCCAGCAGCCCACGGAGCAGGGGGTCCACCTACGAG. The complete variable domain, with remaining parts taken from reference TRBV14 and TRBJ2-7, reads EAGVTQFPSHSVIEKGQTVTLRCDPISGHDNLYWYRRVMGKEIKFLLHFVKESKQDESGMPNNRFLAERTGGTYSTLKVQPAELEDSGVYFCASSPRSRGSTYEQYFGPGTRLTVT.

This clone has ten or more counts. The read finishes 3 residues shy of the CDR3 end, and the germline J gene is used to complete it. The chain joins TRBV30 to TRBJ2-6; D gene unclear. The CDR3 is made up of 13 amino acids. The germline V gene encodes CDR1 GTSNPN and CDR2 SVGIG (reference sequence). The ends were cut back, 3 bases at V and 3 bases at J, with 6 bases in the middle. The sequenced CDR3 bases are TGTGCCTGGAGATCGGGTGGGGCCAACGTC. This gives the protein CAWRSGGANV. The CDR3 in its entirety is CAWRSGGANVLTF.

This clone was found many times. With the read ending 3 residues before the CDR3 end, the germline J gene is used to fill in that end. The genes are TRBV28 and TRBJ2-3; a weak D match, TRBD1 (5 bases). The CDR3 covers 18 residues. Germline CDR1 MDHEN, CDR2 SYDVKM. V shed 7 bases and J shed 0 bases, with 23 bases lying between them. The CDR3 spells CASTRPRGVGVSTDTQYF. The CDR3 DNA, read in part, is TGTGCCAGCACCCGTCCACGAGGTGTAGGGGTGAGCACAGATACG.

About this clone: The CDR3 end lies 3 residues beyond the end of the read and is filled in from the germline J gene. This sample also contains other DNA sequences that code for the same CDR3. The chain recombines TRBV11-3 with TRBJ2-2; the D is unclear. This CDR3 comprises 14 residues. The ends were cut back, 1 base at V and 4 bases at J, with 7 bases in the middle. Looked up from germline, CDR1 is SGHNT and CDR2 is YENEEA. The CDR3 is CASSLGAVTGELFF. CDR3 DNA (partial): TGTGCCAGCAGCTTAGGGGCAGTCACCGGGGAG.

This clone was seen more than once but under ten times. The read is 3 residues too short to cover the CDR3 end, so that end is filled in from the germline J gene. The genes are TRBV20-1 and TRBJ2-3; 11 bases match TRBD2. This CDR3 region has 17 residues. The V and J ends lost 1 base and 5 bases, in that order; junction bases with no gene match: 11. Germline V gene sequence: CDR1 DFQATT, CDR2 SNEGSKA (reference sequence). The CDR3 sequence: CSARAFVAGGHVDTQYF. The part of the CDR3 DNA that was read is TGCAGTGCTAGAGCTTTCGTAGCGGGGGGGCATGTAGATACG.

This clone was seen many times. The read gets to within 3 residues of the CDR3 end, and the germline J gene fills in the rest. The chain links TRBV5-1 to TRBJ2-5; D is undetermined. V lost 0 bases to trimming and J lost 4 bases, with 13 bases between them. CDR3 length: 15 amino acids. Germline CDR1 SGHRS, CDR2 YFSETQ. This CDR3 reads CASSLGLSSPETQYF. Partial CDR3 DNA: TGCGCCAGCAGCTTGGGCCTGTCTAGTCCAGAGACC.

Many counts were recorded for this clone. The read ends 3 residues early relative to the CDR3; the germline J gene fills the gap. This chain links TRBV5-1 with TRBJ2-7; 10 nucleotides agree with TRBD1. Germline CDR1 SGHRS, CDR2 YFSETQ. There are 16 residues in the CDR3. The ends lost 5 bases at V and 3 bases at J; junction bases unmatched: 11. The covered CDR3 bases are TGCGCCAGCAGGCAGAGTTCGGGGACAGGGGTCTACGAG. Its translation: CASRQSSGTGVYE. The CDR3 in full is CASRQSSGTGVYEQYF. Full variable domain (missing parts from reference TRBV5-1 and TRBJ2-7): KAGVTQTPRYLIKTRGQQVTLSCSPISGHRSVSWYQQTPGQGLQFLFEYFSETQRNKGNFPGRFSGRQFSNSRSEMNVSTLELGDSALYLCASRQSSGTGVYEQYFGPGTRLTVT.

This clone showed up many times. Read data end 3 residues before the CDR3 end; the end is taken from the germline J gene. The V call is TRBV30, the J call TRBJ2-7, with TRBD1 matching 7 bases. Germline V gene sequence: CDR1 GTSNPN, CDR2 SVGIG (reference sequence). The CDR3 covers 13 residues. The ends lost 4 bases at V and 2 bases at J; junction bases unmatched: 5. The CDR3 loop reads CAWMGQKTYEQYF. CDR3 DNA, as far as it was read: TGTGCCTGGATGGGACAGAAAACCTACGAG.

The table lists this clone with a few counts. Sequencing ends 3 residues short of the CDR3 end; the germline J gene provides the rest. The chain couples TRBV6-2 or TRBV6-3 to TRBJ1-2, with D perhaps matching TRBD1 (5 bases). CDR3 size: 14 residues. Looked up from germline, CDR1 is MNHEY and CDR2 is SVGEGT. Partial CDR3 DNA: TGTGCCAGCTATAACGGGGGGTTCACAGATACC. It codes for CASYNGGFTDT. The full CDR3 sequence reads CASYNGGFTDTYTF.

This clone occurred many times. The read comes to an end 3 residues before the CDR3 does, leaving the germline J gene to fill in the end. The V and J genes are TRBV19 and TRBJ2-3; perhaps D is TRBD1 or TRBD2 (5 bases each). The length of the CDR3 is 16 residues. Germline V CDR1 and CDR2: LNHDA, SQIVND (reference sequence). The sequenced part of the CDR3 DNA is TGTGCCAGTAGTATTGAGTTTGCTGGAATAGGGGAGACG. Amino acids: CASSIEFAGIGET. The full CDR3 sequence reads CASSIEFAGIGETQYF.

This clone was detected many times. The CDR3 end is not reached by the read, which stops 3 residues before it; the germline J gene fills it in. In the same sample, other DNA sequences code for this CDR3. V usage is TRBV6-2 or TRBV6-3 and J usage is TRBJ1-3; TRBD1 matches 10 bases. Trimming cost V 5 bases and J 0 bases; bases outside gene matches: 4. CDR3 size: 16 residues. Per germline, CDR1 MNHEY and CDR2 SVGEGT. The chain's CDR3 is CASSPGQGHSGNTIYF. The sequenced part of the CDR3 DNA is TGTGCCAGCAGTCCGGGACAGGGGCACTCTGGAAACACC.

This clone was observed many times. With the read ending 3 residues before the CDR3 end, the germline J gene is used to fill in that end. This chain links TRBV27 with TRBJ1-1; D call uncertain. V shed 6 bases and J shed 3 bases, with 8 bases lying between them. CDR1 and CDR2 from the germline V gene are MNHEY and SMNVEV (reference sequence). The CDR3 is 12 residues long. The sequenced CDR3 bases are TGTGCCAGCAGAACTTCCTACACTGAA. It translates to CASRTSYTE. The CDR3 reads in full as CASRTSYTEAFF.

There are many counts of this clone. Read coverage stops 3 residues before the CDR3 terminus; the germline J gene supplies the remainder. The J gene is TRBJ1-3, the V gene TRBV30; 7 nucleotides match TRBD1. J was trimmed by 0 bases and V by 5 bases; bases with no gene match: 4. Germline values: CDR1 GTSNPN, CDR2 SVGIG (reference sequence). The CDR3 has 14 amino acids. The CDR3 spells CAWGQESSGNTIYF. CDR3 DNA (partial): TGTGCCTGGGGACAGGAGAGCTCTGGAAACACC. The complete variable domain, with remaining parts taken from reference TRBV30 and TRBJ1-3, reads SQTIHQWPATLVQPVGSPLSLECTVEGTSNPNLYWYRQAAGRGLQLLFYSVGIGQISSEVPQNLSASRPQDRQFILSSKKLLLSDSGFYLCAWGQESSGNTIYFGEGSWLTVV.

The sample holds many counts of this clone. The CDR3 extends 3 residues past the end of the read, so its final part is completed from the germline J gene. J is TRBJ1-2 and V is TRBV9; 8 nucleotides match TRBD1. Germline V gives CDR1 SGDLS, CDR2 YYNGEE. The ends lost 5 bases at V and 7 bases at J; junction bases unmatched: 13. This CDR3 region has 15 residues. The CDR3 sequence is CASRGMQDRDGGYTF. CDR3 bases read: TGTGCCAGCAGGGGGATGCAGGACAGGGATGGTGGC.

With regard to this clone: The read gets to within 3 residues of the CDR3 end, and the germline J gene fills in the rest. This chain links TRBV5-4 with TRBJ2-5; maybe TRBD2 (5 bases). Germline V gene data show CDR1 as SGHNT and CDR2 as YYREEE (reference sequence). The CDR3 covers 15 residues. Trimming took off 4 bases at V and 0 bases at J, with 13 bases between the two ends. The CDR3 is CASSPTSGYQETQYF. The sequenced part of the CDR3 DNA is TGTGCCAGCAGCCCTACATCGGGGTACCAAGAGACC.

This clone was seen ten or more times. The CDR3 end falls 3 residues outside the read, so it is completed with the germline J gene. The chain carries TRBV6-2 or TRBV6-3 and TRBJ2-2; D is uncertain. Trimming pared 6 bases from V and 6 bases from J, leaving 14 bases between. Per the germline V gene, CDR1 is MNHEY and CDR2 is SVGEGT. The CDR3 runs 14 residues. The covered CDR3 bases are TGTGCCAGCAGATACCAACCGGCGGCCGGGGAG. Protein: CASRYQPAAGE. The whole CDR3 protein reads CASRYQPAAGELFF.

This clone was found many times. Partial CDR3 DNA: TGTGCCAGCAGCCAAGAAGGGGACAGCTCCTACGAG. The encoded protein is CASSQEGDSSYE. The whole CDR3 reads CASSQEGDSSYEQYF. The chain has TRBV4-2 and TRBJ2-7, with TRBD1 matching over 7 bases. The CDR3 is cut off 3 residues early in the read; its end comes from the germline J gene. With 0 bases clipped from V and 0 bases from J, the junction kept 2 bases outside the gene matches. The length of the CDR3 is 15 residues. Germline V gene data show CDR1 as LGHNA and CDR2 as YNFKEQ.